This T cell receptor beta chain is drawn from a study of cytotoxic CD8 clonotypes in ibrutinib-treated CLL. Study-level information: Mean productive templates were about 250,000; mean productive rearrangements were about 89,000.

The assay was immunoSEQ multiplex PCR, and TCRdb's table has in-frame clones only and misses some. The sample shows approximately 170,000 clones, roughly 84% of them seen only once. Notes on this clone: Its antigen is still unknown.

Regarding the study as a whole: Before falling back toward baseline at progression, clonality had risen at the time of ibrutinib response. Sustained-remission patients were sampled at one set of times and progressing patients at different ones.

V was cut by 3 bases and J by 2 bases, with 5 bases left in between. CDR1 and CDR2 from the germline V gene are SNHLY and FYNNEI. This CDR3 spans 14 amino acids. The chain employs TRBV2 and TRBJ2-6; D possibly corresponds to TRBD1 (5 bases). The source material was PBMCs, sampled at disease progression, from a patient treated with ibrutinib. The clonotype originates from a human donor with chronic lymphocytic leukemia. CDR3 amino acids: CASSDRAGANVLTF. CDR3 DNA: TGTGCCAGCAGTGACAGGGCTGGGGCCAACGTCCTGACTTTC.